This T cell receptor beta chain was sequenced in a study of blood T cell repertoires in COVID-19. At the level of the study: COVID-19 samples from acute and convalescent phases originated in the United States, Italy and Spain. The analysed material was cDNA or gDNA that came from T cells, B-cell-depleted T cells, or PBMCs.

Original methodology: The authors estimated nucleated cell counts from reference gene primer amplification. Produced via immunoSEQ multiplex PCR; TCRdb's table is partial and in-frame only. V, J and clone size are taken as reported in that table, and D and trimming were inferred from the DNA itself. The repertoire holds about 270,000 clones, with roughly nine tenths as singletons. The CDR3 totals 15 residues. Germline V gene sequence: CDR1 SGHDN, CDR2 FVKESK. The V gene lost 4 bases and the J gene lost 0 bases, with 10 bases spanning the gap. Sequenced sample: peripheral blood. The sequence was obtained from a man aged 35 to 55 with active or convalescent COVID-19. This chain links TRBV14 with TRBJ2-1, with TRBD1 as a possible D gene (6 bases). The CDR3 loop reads CASSPLDSSYNEQFF. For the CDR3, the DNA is TGTGCCAGCAGCCCCCTGGACAGCTCCTACAATGAGCAGTTCTTC.